A selection of T cell receptor beta chains follows, all from one sample in a study of tumor-infiltrating lymphocytes in primary liver carcinoma. Each CDR3 protein is one row after TCRdb ran MiXCR on the multiplex PCR reads. The table records some 30,000 distinct CDR3 sequences, approximately 71% of them present only once. The sample taken for sequencing was liver tumor tissue from sampling region 3. All receptors come from a woman younger than 45 with primary liver carcinoma and hepatitis B virus infection. Both conserved end residues are part of each CDR3. The D gene is left open where the match is weak. Size tells how often a clone was seen (once, few, many) or the class of an expanded clone, and some rows leave it out.

j_call v_call d_call clone_size cdr3_aa cdr3_nt
TRBJ2-2 TRBV29-1 . . CSVVTWDGVLLF TGCAGCGTTGTGACATGGGACGGGGTGCTGCTTTTT
TRBJ2-5 TRBV4-2 TRBD1 . CASSQGDSSSETQYF TGTGCCAGCAGCCAAGGGGACAGTTCCTCGGAGACCCAGTACTTC
TRBJ2-1 TRBV4-3 TRBD2 . CASSQNVAGASDKQFF TGCGCCAGCAGCCAAAACGTAGCGGGAGCCAGTGATAAACAGTTCTTC
TRBJ2-1 TRBV6-1 . . CANSGGPYNEQFF TGTGCCAACAGTGGGGGACCCTACAATGAGCAGTTCTTC
TRBJ2-1 TRBV28 TRBD2 . CASSSSQSGRYEQFF TGTGCCAGCAGTTCCTCTCAAAGCGGGAGATATGAGCAGTTCTTC
TRBJ2-2 TRBV29-1 . many CSVRRGNTGELFF TGCAGCGTTCGGCGGGGGAACACCGGGGAGCTGTTTTTT
TRBJ2-7 TRBV5-4 TRBD1 few CSSTFGDRGSEQYF TGTAGCAGCACCTTCGGGGACAGGGGCTCCGAGCAGTACTTC
TRBJ2-3 TRBV5-4 . . CAISANRGLGDTQYF TGTGCCATCAGCGCGAATCGGGGACTTGGAGATACGCAGTATTTT
TRBJ2-7 TRBV2 TRBD2 . CASSEGTGLASYEQYF TGTGCCAGCAGTGAAGGTACCGGACTAGCCTCCTACGAGCAGTACTTC
TRBJ2-2 TRBV11-2 TRBD2 . CASSLRGISGSLGELFF TGTGCCAGCAGCTTGAGGGGGATTAGCGGGAGTCTCGGGGAGCTGTTTTTT
TRBJ2-7 TRBV12-3/TRBV12-4 TRBD1 medium-sized CASRETGGEIKQYF TGTGCCAGCAGGGAGACAGGGGGCGAAATCAAGCAGTACTTC
TRBJ1-1 TRBV6-1 . . CASSYVTLNTEASF TGTGCCAGCAGTTACGTGACATTGAACACTGAAGCTTCCTTT
TRBJ2-7 TRBV11-2 . many CASSLLAGQGEQYF TGTGCCAGCAGCTTACTAGCGGGACAGGGCGAGCAGTACTTC
TRBJ1-1 TRBV29-1 . . CSQTRTVNTETFF TGCAGCCAAACCAGGACAGTGAACACTGAAACTTTCTTT
TRBJ2-3 TRBV18 . . CASPLPGVTDTQYF TGTGCCAGCCCACTGCCCGGGGTCACAGATACGCAGTATTTT
TRBJ2-3 TRBV12-3/TRBV12-4 . . CASSLWMTDTHYF TGTGCAAGCAGCCTTTGGATGACAGATACGCATTATTTT
TRBJ2-3 TRBV11-2 TRBD2 . CASSHRGSGSLTDTHYF TGTGCCAGCAGCCATCGAGGGAGCGGGAGTCTCACTGATACGCATTATTTT
TRBJ2-7 TRBV11-2 . . CASSPYRRQVNTYKQHF TGTGCCAGCAGCCCATACCGCAGACAGGTCAACACCTACAAGCAGCACTTC
TRBJ2-5 TRBV12-3/TRBV12-4 . . CASSTYPGGEESRYF TGTGCCAGTAGCACCTACCCCGGGGGCGAAGAGAGCCGGTACTTC
TRBJ2-1 TRBV11-2 . many CASSLALRTEQFF TGTGCCAGCAGCTTGGCACTTAGGACTGAGCAGTTCTTC
TRBJ2-1 TRBV11-1 . . CASNFLWGGEQLF TGTGCCAGCAACTTTCTATGGGGTGGTGAGCAGCTCTTC
TRBJ1-2 TRBV11-2 . . CAGSMDTTGIYGYTF TGTGCCGGCAGCATGGATACGACAGGAATCTATGGCTACACCTTC
TRBJ2-1 TRBV28 . . CARGAQFF TGTGCCAGAGGGGCGCAGTTCTTT
TRBJ2-5 TRBV6-5 TRBD1 once CASSTDRVLTQYF TGTGCCAGCAGCACTGACAGGGTTCTGACCCAGTACTTC
TRBJ1-1 TRBV5-1 TRBD1 . CISSAGTGGWNTEAFF TGCATCAGCAGTGCCGGGACAGGGGGATGGAACACTGAAGCTTTCTTT
TRBJ2-5 TRBV11-2 TRBD1 . CASSPPGQGVAKETQYF TGTGCCAGCAGCCCCCCTGGACAGGGAGTCGCGAAAGAAACCCAGTACTTC
TRBJ2-7 TRBV24-1 TRBD2 many CASSGGSYEQYF TGTGCCTCATCGGGGGGCTCCTACGAGCAGTACTTC
TRBJ2-3 TRBV11-2 TRBD1 once CSSSPTRQGRGDTQYF TGTTCCAGCAGCCCGACGCGACAGGGAAGGGGAGATACACAGTATTTT
TRBJ1-1 TRBV11-2 . many CASSLTKNTEAFF TGTGCCAGCAGCTTAACAAAGAACACTGAAGCTTTCTTT
TRBJ1-2 TRBV20-1 . . CSAIGPSNNGYTF TGCAGTGCTATAGGACCGTCTAACAATGGCTACACCTTC
TRBJ2-7 TRBV7-9 . . CVSSLEYEQYF TGTGTCAGCAGCTTAGAATACGAGCAGTACTTC
TRBJ1-2 TRBV11-2 . . CASSSLATDNYGFTF TGTGCCAGCAGCTCACTCGCAACCGACAACTATGGCTTCACATTC
TRBJ2-2 TRBV5-1 TRBD2 few CASSLAGAGGLTEELFF TGCGCCAGCAGCTTGGCCGGAGCGGGAGGATTAACCGAGGAGCTGTTTTTT
TRBJ2-1 TRBV4-3 . . CASSQDAASSYSEQFF TGCGCCAGCAGCCAAGATGCTGCAAGCTCCTACAGTGAGCAGTTCTTC
TRBJ2-3 TRBV11-3 . . CASSLDRHTTDAHYF TGTGCCAGCAGCTTAGATCGACATACTACAGATGCGCATTATTTT